The 15 T cell receptor beta chains below all came from one sample that was sequenced in a study of PD-L1 blockade in urothelial cancer. Regarding time point: pretreatment peripheral blood. The repertoire was sequenced with immunoSEQ multiplex PCR; TCRdb's copy has only in-frame clones and lacks some. The sample consists of tens of thousands of clones, 84% of them appearing once. Sequencing used PBMCs, obtained around atezolizumab (anti-PD-L1) treatment. All receptors come from a woman in her sixties or seventies with urothelial cancer.

This sequence joins TRBV6-1 and TRBJ1-4; 8 nucleotides align to TRBD1. The V segment lost 5 bases and the J segment 3 bases; nucleotides outside the gene matches: 2. Germline V CDR1 and CDR2: MNHNS, SASEGT. This CDR3 is built from 14 residues. In DNA, the CDR3 is TGTGCCAGCAGTAAGGGACAGGCTAATGAAAAACTGTTTTTT. Its protein product is CASSKGQANEKLFF.

CDR3 bases: TGTGCCAGCAGCCCGCGAGAGGATCAGCCCCAGCATTTT. It is translated as CASSPREDQPQHF. The chain uses TRBV7-6 and TRBJ1-5, with unresolved D. With 5 bases removed from V and 5 bases from J, the gap between germline ends came to 10 bases. CDR3 length equals 13 residues. Germline values: CDR1 SGHVS, CDR2 FNYEAQ.

The chain couples TRBV28 to TRBJ1-5, with D unclear. This CDR3 contains 17 residues. Trimming took 3 bases from V and 0 from J, leaving 15 bases between them. The germline gives CDR1 MDHEN, CDR2 SYDVKM. DNA for the CDR3: TGTGCCAGCAGTTTCGCAGGTATGTCCCATAGCAATCAGCCCCAGCATTTT. Its protein is CASSFAGMSHSNQPQHF.

Notes on this clone: Other nucleotide sequences from this sample produce the same CDR3. This chain links TRBV13 with TRBJ1-2, with TRBD1 matching 8 bases. The trim removed 5 bases at V and 2 bases at J, leaving 1 base unmatched. CDR1 and CDR2 (germline): PRHDT, FYEKMQ (reference sequence). CDR3 length: 13 amino acids. CDR3 DNA: TGTGCCAGCAGCAGGGACAGGAACTATGGCTACACCTTC. It specifies CASSRDRNYGYTF. The full variable domain, rest sourced from reference TRBV13 and TRBJ1-2, is AAGVIQSPRHLIKEKRETATLKCYPIPRHDTVYWYQQGPGQDPQFLISFYEKMQSDKGSIPDRFSAQQFSDYHSELNMSSLELGDSALYFCASSRDRNYGYTFGSGTRLTVV.

This chain joins TRBV5-6 and TRBJ2-7, with no clear D. CDR1 and CDR2 from the germline V gene are SGHDT and YYEEEE. The CDR3 runs to 13 residues. Trimming took off 4 bases at V and 1 base at J, with 9 bases between the two ends. The CDR3 nucleotides are TGTGCCAGCAGCCCGTCCCAGTCCTACGAGCAGTACTTC. Translation: CASSPSQSYEQYF.

The V gene is TRBV15, the J gene TRBJ1-5; possible D gene TRBD1, 6 bases. Deletions cut 3 bases from V and 1 base from J, with 10 bases between. Germline CDR1 is LNHNV and CDR2 is YYDKDF (reference sequence). The CDR3 length is 15 residues. The CDR3 nucleotides read TGTGCCACCAGCAGCTGGGGGACAAGCAATCAGCCCCAGCATTTT. Its protein product is CATSSWGTSNQPQHF.

The gene calls are TRBV9 and TRBJ2-1; TRBD1 might be the D (6 bases). The CDR3 contains 15 residues. The germline V gene has CDR1 SGDLS and CDR2 YYNGEE. The V gene lost 0 bases and the J gene lost 2 bases, with 9 bases spanning the gap. The CDR3 sequence: CASSVAGQTYNEQFF. The CDR3 DNA reads TGTGCCAGCAGCGTAGCAGGACAGACCTACAATGAGCAGTTCTTC.

This clone was seen more than once but under ten times. This chain links TRBV28 with TRBJ2-7; 7 positions agree with TRBD1. The CDR3 is 15 residues long. V dropped 1 base and J dropped 6; count of bases not matched to a gene: 9. CDR1 is MDHEN, CDR2 SYDVKM, per germline. CDR3: CASSLSPTGSAEQYF. CDR3 nucleotides: TGTGCCAGCAGTTTATCCCCGACAGGGTCAGCCGAGCAGTACTTC.

The genes are TRBV5-1 and TRBJ2-5, with 11 bases aligning to TRBD1. The ends lost 1 base at V and 3 bases at J; junction bases unmatched: 2. The CDR3 spans 15 residues. The V gene's germline CDR1 is SGHRS and CDR2 YFSETQ. The CDR3 spells CASSLLGQGEETQYF. CDR3 DNA sequence: TGCGCCAGCAGCTTGTTGGGACAGGGGGAAGAGACCCAGTACTTC.

V usage is TRBV30 and J usage is TRBJ2-7; D is possibly TRBD2 (6 bases). In germline, CDR1 is GTSNPN, CDR2 SVGIG (reference sequence). V was shortened by 4 bases and J by 2 bases, with 12 bases between the two germline ends. This CDR3 region has 13 residues. The CDR3 loop is CAWNGGVAYEQYF. DNA of the CDR3: TGTGCCTGGAACGGCGGGGTTGCCTACGAGCAGTACTTC.

The chain uses TRBV19 and TRBJ2-7; 15 bases align to TRBD2. V was clipped by 3 bases and J by 3 bases; unmatched bases: 3. The germline gives CDR1 LNHDA, CDR2 SQIVND (reference sequence). The CDR3 is 16 residues long. CDR3 sequence: CASSIPGLAGGYEQYF. The CDR3 region has the DNA TGTGCCAGTAGTATTCCGGGACTAGCGGGAGGCTACGAGCAGTACTTC.

There are a few counts of this clone. The rearrangement uses TRBV5-4 and TRBJ1-5; maybe TRBD1 (5 bases). Germline values: CDR1 SGHNT, CDR2 YYREEE (reference sequence). Between the trimmed V and J ends, which lost 0 bases and 7 bases, there was a span of 11 bases. There are 14 residues in the CDR3. Written as DNA, the CDR3 is TGTGCCAGCAGCTTGGGTGGGGGAGGCCAGCCCCAGCATTTT. Protein product: CASSLGGGGQPQHF.

The chain recombines TRBV11-1 with TRBJ2-5; TRBD1 matches 9 bases. Trimming cost V 5 bases and J 0 bases; bases outside gene matches: 4. CDR1 SGHAT and CDR2 FQDESV come from the germline V gene (reference sequence). This CDR3 spans 15 amino acids. The CDR3 sequence: CASSLGTGYQETQYF. As DNA, the CDR3 is TGTGCCAGCAGCCTAGGGACAGGGTACCAAGAGACCCAGTACTTC.

This clone was picked up one time. One end of the junction varies from germline; a read error may be responsible. The chain links TRBV5-1 to TRBJ2-1, with a weak D call TRBD1 (6 bases). The CDR3 loop spans 15 amino acids. In germline, CDR1 is SGHRS, CDR2 YFSETQ. CDR3 sequence (DNA): TGCGCCAGCAGCCCCGGACAGTCATCCTTCAATGAGCAGTTCTTC. Amino acids: CASSPGQSSFNEQFF.

The CDR3 region is CASSGPGTSGEGTYNEQFF. CDR3 DNA sequence: TGTGCCAGCAGCGGCCCCGGGACTAGCGGGGAAGGGACCTACAATGAGCAGTTCTTC. This chain uses TRBV9 with TRBJ2-1, with 13 bases aligning to TRBD2. Germline CDR1 and CDR2: SGDLS and YYNGEE. There are 19 residues in the CDR3. Unmatched junction bases numbered 11, after V lost 3 bases and J lost 2 bases.